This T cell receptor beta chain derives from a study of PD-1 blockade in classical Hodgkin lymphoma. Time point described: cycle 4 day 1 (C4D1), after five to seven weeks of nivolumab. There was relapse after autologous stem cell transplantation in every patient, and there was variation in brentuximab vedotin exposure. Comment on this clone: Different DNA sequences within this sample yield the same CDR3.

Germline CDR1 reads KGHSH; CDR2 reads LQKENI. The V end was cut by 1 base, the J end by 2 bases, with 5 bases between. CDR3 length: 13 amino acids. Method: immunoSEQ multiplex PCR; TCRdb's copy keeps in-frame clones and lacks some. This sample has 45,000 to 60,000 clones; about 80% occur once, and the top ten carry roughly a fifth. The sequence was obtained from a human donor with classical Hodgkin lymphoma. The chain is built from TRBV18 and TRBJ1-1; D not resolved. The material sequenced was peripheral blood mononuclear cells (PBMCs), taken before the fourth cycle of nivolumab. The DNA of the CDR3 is TGTGCCAGCTCACCACAGGTTAACACTGAAGCTTTCTTT. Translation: CASSPQVNTEAFF.